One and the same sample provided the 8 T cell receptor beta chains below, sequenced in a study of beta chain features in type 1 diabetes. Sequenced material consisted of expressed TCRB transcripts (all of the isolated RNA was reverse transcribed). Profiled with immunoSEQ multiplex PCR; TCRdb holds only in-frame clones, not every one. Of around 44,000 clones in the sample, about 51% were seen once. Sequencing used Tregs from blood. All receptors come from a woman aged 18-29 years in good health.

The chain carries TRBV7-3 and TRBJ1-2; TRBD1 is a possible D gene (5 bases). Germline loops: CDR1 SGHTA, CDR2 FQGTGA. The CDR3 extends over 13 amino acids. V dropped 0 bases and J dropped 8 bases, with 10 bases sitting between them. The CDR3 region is CASSLTLGVGYTF. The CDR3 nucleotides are TGTGCCAGCAGCTTAACGCTAGGGGTCGGCTACACCTTC.

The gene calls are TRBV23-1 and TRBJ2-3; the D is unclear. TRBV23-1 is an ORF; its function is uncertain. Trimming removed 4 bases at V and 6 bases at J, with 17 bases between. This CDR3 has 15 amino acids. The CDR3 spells CASSRISQVVDTQYF. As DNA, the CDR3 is TGCGCCAGCAGTCGCATTAGCCAAGTCGTTGATACGCAGTATTTT.

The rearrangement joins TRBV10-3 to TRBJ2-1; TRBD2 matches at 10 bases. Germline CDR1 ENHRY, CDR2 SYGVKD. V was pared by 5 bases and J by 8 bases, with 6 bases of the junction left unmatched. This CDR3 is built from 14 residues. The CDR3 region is CAISSGRAPDEQFF. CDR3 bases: TGTGCCATCAGTAGCGGGAGGGCCCCTGATGAGCAGTTCTTC.

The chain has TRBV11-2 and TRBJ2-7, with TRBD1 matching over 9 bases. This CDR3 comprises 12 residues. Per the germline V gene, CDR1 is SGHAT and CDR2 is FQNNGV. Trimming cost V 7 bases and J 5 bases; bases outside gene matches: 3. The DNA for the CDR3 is TGTGCCAGCATCGGACAGGGGCACGAGCAGTACTTC. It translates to CASIGQGHEQYF.

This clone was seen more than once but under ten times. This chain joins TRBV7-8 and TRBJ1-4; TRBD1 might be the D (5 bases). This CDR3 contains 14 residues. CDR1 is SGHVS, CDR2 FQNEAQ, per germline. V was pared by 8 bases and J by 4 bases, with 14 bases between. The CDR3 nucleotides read TGTGCCAGCCGGAGCGGGACTTATAATGAAAAACTGTTTTTT. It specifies CASRSGTYNEKLFF.

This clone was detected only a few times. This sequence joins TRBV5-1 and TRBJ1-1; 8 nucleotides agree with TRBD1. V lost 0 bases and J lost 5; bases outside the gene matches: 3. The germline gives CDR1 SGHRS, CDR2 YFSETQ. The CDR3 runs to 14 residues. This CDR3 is CASSLAGGGTEAFF. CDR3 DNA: TGCGCCAGCAGCTTGGCAGGGGGCGGGACTGAAGCTTTCTTT. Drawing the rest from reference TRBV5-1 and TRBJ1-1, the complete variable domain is KAGVTQTPRYLIKTRGQQVTLSCSPISGHRSVSWYQQTPGQGLQFLFEYFSETQRNKGNFPGRFSGRQFSNSRSEMNVSTLELGDSALYLCASSLAGGGTEAFFGQGTRLTVV.

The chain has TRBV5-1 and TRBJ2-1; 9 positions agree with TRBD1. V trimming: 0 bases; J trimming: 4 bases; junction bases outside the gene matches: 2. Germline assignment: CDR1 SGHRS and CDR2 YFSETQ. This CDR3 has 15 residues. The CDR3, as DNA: TGCGCCAGCAGCTTGGAACAGGGGGCGTACAATGAGCAGTTCTTC. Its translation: CASSLEQGAYNEQFF.

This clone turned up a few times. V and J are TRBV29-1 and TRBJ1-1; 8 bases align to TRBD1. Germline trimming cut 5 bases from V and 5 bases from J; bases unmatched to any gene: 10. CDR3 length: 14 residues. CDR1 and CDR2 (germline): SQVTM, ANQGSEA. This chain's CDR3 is CSVSGTTGGTEAFF. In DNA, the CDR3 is TGCAGCGTTTCAGGGACCACAGGGGGTACTGAAGCTTTCTTT.